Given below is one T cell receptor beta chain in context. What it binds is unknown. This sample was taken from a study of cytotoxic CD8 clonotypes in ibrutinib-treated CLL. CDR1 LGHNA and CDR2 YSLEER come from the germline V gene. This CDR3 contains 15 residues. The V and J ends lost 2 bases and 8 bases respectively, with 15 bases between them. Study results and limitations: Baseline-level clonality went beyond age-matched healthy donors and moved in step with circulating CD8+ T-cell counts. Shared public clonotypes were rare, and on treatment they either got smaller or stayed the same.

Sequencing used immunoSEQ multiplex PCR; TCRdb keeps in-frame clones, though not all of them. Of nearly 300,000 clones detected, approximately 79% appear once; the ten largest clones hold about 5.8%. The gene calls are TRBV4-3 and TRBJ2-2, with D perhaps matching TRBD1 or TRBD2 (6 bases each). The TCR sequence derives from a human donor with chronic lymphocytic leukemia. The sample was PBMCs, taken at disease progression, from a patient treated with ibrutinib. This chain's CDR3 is CASSQRVGGGGELFF. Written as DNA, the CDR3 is TGCGCCAGCAGCCAACGAGTTGGAGGGGGAGGGGAGCTGTTTTTT.